Following are 28 T cell receptor beta chains from one sample sequenced in a study of blood T cell repertoires in COVID-19. TCRdb keeps only in-frame clones here, not all; method: immunoSEQ multiplex PCR. Among 380,000 or so clones listed, 87% were seen once. The source material was PBMCs or T cells enriched from blood (not recorded which). All receptors derive from a man aged 25-45 years who had recovered from COVID-19.

The chain links TRBV10-3 to TRBJ2-7, with 7 bases fitting TRBD1. In germline, CDR1 is ENHRY, CDR2 SYGVKD. V lost 7 bases, J lost 5 bases, and 8 bases stayed unmatched. This CDR3 is 13 amino acids long. CDR3 sequence: CAITTGLTDEQYF. DNA for the CDR3: TGTGCCATCACGACAGGGTTAACGGACGAGCAGTACTTC.

J is TRBJ2-3 and V is TRBV10-3; 7 nucleotides align to TRBD1. CDR3 length: 14 residues. Germline V gene sequence: CDR1 ENHRY, CDR2 SYGVKD. V was pared by 6 bases and J by 6 bases, with 9 bases of the junction left unmatched. The CDR3 reads CAISYNRGEDTQYF. The CDR3 DNA sequence: TGTGCCATCAGCTATAACAGGGGTGAGGATACGCAGTATTTT.

This sequence joins TRBV7-8 and TRBJ1-3; D not resolved. Trimming took 0 bases from V and 0 from J, leaving 6 bases between them. The CDR3 is made up of 15 amino acids. CDR1 SGHVS and CDR2 FQNEAQ come from the germline V gene. The CDR3 DNA reads as TGTGCCAGCAGCTTAGCACAGAACTCTGGAAACACCATATATTTT. Encoded protein: CASSLAQNSGNTIYF.

This chain links TRBV5-6 with TRBJ1-6; 7 bases agree with TRBD1. This CDR3 is built from 14 residues. CDR1 is SGHDT, CDR2 YYEEEE, per germline. Unmatched junction bases numbered 4, after V lost 4 bases and J lost 6 bases. The CDR3 protein is CASSQGQINSPLHF. CDR3 sequence (DNA): TGTGCCAGCAGCCAGGGACAGATTAATTCACCCCTCCACTTT.

The V call is TRBV19, the J call TRBJ1-1, with 9 bases aligning to TRBD1. This CDR3 is 14 amino acids long. Germline CDR1 reads LNHDA; CDR2 reads SQIVND (reference sequence). The V gene end was trimmed by 8 bases and the J gene end by 5 bases; junction bases not matched to a gene: 9. This CDR3 reads CASLQDRGGTEAFF. The DNA of the CDR3 is TGTGCCAGTTTACAAGACAGGGGGGGAACTGAAGCTTTCTTT. The full variable domain, rest sourced from reference TRBV19 and TRBJ1-1, is DGGITQSPKYLFRKEGQNVTLSCEQNLNHDAMYWYRQDPGQGLRLIYYSQIVNDFQKGDIAEGYSVSREKKESFPLTVTSAQKNPTAFYLCASLQDRGGTEAFFGQGTRLTVV.

This clone came up a few times. The V and J genes are TRBV30 and TRBJ1-6; 8 bases are a match to TRBD1. There are 14 residues in the CDR3. Germline lookup yields CDR1 GTSNPN and CDR2 SVGIG (reference sequence). Trimming took 0 bases from V and 10 from J; bases not matched to a gene: 5. CDR3 sequence: CAWSVSGGRSPLHF. CDR3 coding DNA: TGTGCCTGGAGTGTGTCAGGGGGCAGGTCACCCCTCCACTTT.

V is TRBV15 and J is TRBJ1-2; 7 bases line up with TRBD1. The CDR3 is 12 residues long. CDR1 and CDR2 from the germline V gene are LNHNV and YYDKDF (reference sequence). V shed 5 bases, J shed 8 bases, and the junction held 5 bases outside the gene matches. The CDR3 nucleotides are TGTGCCACCAGCGTCCACAGGGGAGGCTACACCTTC. The encoded protein is CATSVHRGGYTF.

This sequence joins TRBV11-2 and TRBJ2-6; D is possibly TRBD2 (5 bases). This CDR3 is 15 amino acids long. V lost 5 bases and J 3 bases, leaving 11 bases between the germline ends. CDR1 and CDR2 from the germline V gene are SGHAT and FQNNGV. In DNA, the CDR3 is TGTGCCAGCAGCACTAGGACGCTTGGGGCCAACGTCCTGACTTTC. It codes for CASSTRTLGANVLTF.

V and J are TRBV27 and TRBJ1-2; TRBD1 matches 7 bases. The CDR3 contains 12 residues. V shed 4 bases and J 7 bases; nucleotides not matched to a gene: 3. Germline V gene sequence: CDR1 MNHEY, CDR2 SMNVEV (reference sequence). The CDR3 DNA reads TGTGCCAGCAGTTCGGGACAGCTTGGCTACACCTTC. It codes for CASSSGQLGYTF.

This chain connects TRBV6-1 to TRBJ2-3; a possible D gene is TRBD1 (6 bases). Germline V CDR1 and CDR2: MNHNS, SASEGT. The CDR3 length is 12 residues. V lost 2 bases and J lost 9, with 9 bases in between. CDR3 in amino acids: CASSERQVTQYF. The CDR3 nucleotides read TGTGCCAGCAGTGAACGACAGGTAACGCAGTATTTT.

This sequence joins TRBV14 and TRBJ2-7; TRBD1 matches 7 bases. The CDR3 consists of 13 residues. Germline V gives CDR1 SGHDN, CDR2 FVKESK. Trimming at V came to 6 bases and at J to 3 bases, leaving 5 bases not matched to a gene. CDR3 in DNA: TGTGCCAGCAGTCCAGGGGGATTCTACGAGCAGTACTTC. Translation gives CASSPGGFYEQYF.

The chain carries TRBV12-3 or TRBV12-4 and TRBJ2-1; D might be TRBD2 (6 bases). The CDR3 extends over 12 amino acids. V gave up 6 bases and J gave up 15 bases, with 18 bases separating them. CDR3 nucleotides: TGTGCCAGCAGCCTTGGGCCGGCCGGGGGGTTCTTC. It codes for CASSLGPAGGFF.

This clone was detected only once. V usage is TRBV3-1 (or the pseudogene TRBV3-2) and J usage is TRBJ2-1, with 7 positions matching TRBD2. Germline lookup yields CDR1 LGHDT and CDR2 YNNKEL (reference sequence). V shed 1 base, J shed 7 bases, and the junction held 7 bases outside the gene matches. This CDR3 has 15 residues. CDR3 DNA sequence: TGTGCCAGCAGCCAAGGGGGGGGATCCAATAATGAGCAGTTCTTC. This encodes CASSQGGGSNNEQFF.

The rearrangement joins TRBV6-5 to TRBJ1-5; D remains unclear. V gave up 0 bases and J gave up 7 bases, with 7 bases separating them. The CDR3 consists of 13 residues. Germline lookup yields CDR1 MNHEY and CDR2 SVGAGI. Here the CDR3 reads CASSYSRLQPQHF. The DNA for the CDR3 is TGTGCCAGCAGTTACTCACGGTTGCAGCCCCAGCATTTT.

The chain couples TRBV7-9 to TRBJ2-1, with unresolved D. Germline loops: CDR1 SEHNR, CDR2 FQNEAQ (reference sequence). The CDR3 contains 12 residues. V was trimmed by 11 bases and J by 0 bases, leaving 8 bases between them. CDR3 in amino acids: CASLSSYNEQFF. DNA for the CDR3: TGTGCCTCTCTTAGCTCCTACAATGAGCAGTTCTTC.

The chain has TRBV30 and TRBJ2-2; D is unclear. Germline values: CDR1 GTSNPN, CDR2 SVGIG (reference sequence). CDR3 size: 14 residues. V dropped 2 bases and J dropped 1 base, with 8 bases sitting between them. The CDR3, as DNA: TGTGCCTGGAGTAGAACAATGAACACCGGGGAGCTGTTTTTT. Translation gives CAWSRTMNTGELFF.

The V and J genes are TRBV7-9 and TRBJ2-7, with 7 nucleotides matching TRBD1. CDR1 and CDR2 from the germline V gene are SEHNR and FQNEAQ (reference sequence). J gave up 1 base and V 0 bases, and 0 bases lay outside the gene matches. The CDR3 consists of 14 residues. The CDR3 here is CASSLADRSYEQYF. The CDR3 DNA reads TGTGCCAGCAGCTTAGCGGACAGGTCCTACGAGCAGTACTTC.

V is TRBV5-1 and J is TRBJ1-4; 10 positions match TRBD1. The CDR3 has 18 residues. V was clipped by 3 bases and J by 5 bases; unmatched bases: 13. Looked up from germline, CDR1 is SGHRS and CDR2 is YFSETQ. CDR3 residues: CASSSGTGARVGNEKLFF. Written as DNA, the CDR3 is TGCGCCAGCAGCTCCGGGACAGGGGCCCGAGTTGGCAATGAAAAACTGTTTTTT.

J is TRBJ2-7 and V is TRBV5-1, with 8 bases matching TRBD1. The trim removed 3 bases at V and 5 bases at J, leaving 7 bases unmatched. The CDR3 spans 14 residues. Germline V CDR1 and CDR2: SGHRS, YFSETQ. The CDR3 sequence is CASSSGQAKDEQYF. CDR3 DNA sequence: TGCGCCAGCAGCTCGGGACAGGCCAAAGACGAGCAGTACTTC.

J is TRBJ1-2 and V is TRBV7-2; maybe TRBD1 (6 bases). V lost 5 bases and J 0 bases, leaving 10 bases between the germline ends. The CDR3 runs to 14 residues. Germline CDR1 is SGHTA and CDR2 is FQGNSA. The CDR3 bases are TGTGCCAGCAGCCTCAGGGGAGCTAACTATGGCTACACCTTC. This encodes CASSLRGANYGYTF.

This clone was observed a few times. This rearrangement joins TRBV18 to TRBJ1-3; D is ambiguous. CDR1 and CDR2 from the germline V gene are KGHSH and LQKENI. The CDR3 consists of 18 residues. V was pared by 0 bases and J by 0 bases, with 15 bases between. DNA for the CDR3: TGTGCCAGCTCACCACCGGGCCTCCTTGCGAGCTCTGGAAACACCATATATTTT. Protein: CASSPPGLLASSGNTIYF.

The rearrangement joins TRBV3-1 (or the pseudogene TRBV3-2) to TRBJ1-2, with 10 bases matching TRBD1. Germline-derived CDR1 and CDR2 are LGHDT and YNNKEL (reference sequence). This CDR3 is built from 16 residues. V lost 1 base to trimming and J lost 2 bases; unmatched junction nucleotides: 4. In DNA, the CDR3 is TGTGCCAGCAGCCAAGGTGGGACAGGGGTGAACTATGGCTACACCTTC. This translates into CASSQGGTGVNYGYTF.

The DNA for the CDR3 is TGTGCCAGCAGCTTAGAGCGGGGGGGCCTATATAATGAGCAGTTCTTC. It encodes CASSLERGGLYNEQFF. The chain has TRBV7-6 and TRBJ2-1, with TRBD2 identical over 10 bases. The germline V gene encodes CDR1 SGHVS and CDR2 FNYEAQ. This CDR3 has 16 amino acids. The V gene end was trimmed by 1 base and the J gene end by 7 bases; junction bases not matched to a gene: 7.

V usage is TRBV19 and J usage is TRBJ2-1; weak D call: TRBD2 (7 bases). Trimming left V 5 bases short and J 5 bases short, with 16 bases between. CDR1 is LNHDA and CDR2 is SQIVND in the germline V gene (reference sequence). The CDR3 is 15 residues long. The CDR3 loop reads CASSAAGRGNNEQFF. In nucleotides, the CDR3 is TGTGCCAGTAGTGCGGCGGGGAGGGGGAACAATGAGCAGTTCTTC.

V usage is TRBV9 and J usage is TRBJ1-1; D not certain. Per germline, CDR1 SGDLS and CDR2 YYNGEE. This CDR3 contains 13 residues. With 3 bases removed from V and 3 bases from J, the gap between germline ends came to 9 bases. CDR3 nucleotide sequence: TGTGCCAGCAGCGCAGGACTATACACTGAAGCTTTCTTT. Its translation is CASSAGLYTEAFF.

J is TRBJ2-7 and V is TRBV12-3 or TRBV12-4, with 7 bases fitting TRBD1. The CDR3 has 13 amino acids. Germline trimming cut 6 bases from V and 4 bases from J; bases unmatched to any gene: 6. Written as DNA, the CDR3 is TGTGCCAGCAGCCCTGACAGGGTTTACGAGCAGTACTTC. Its translation: CASSPDRVYEQYF.

The chain carries TRBV19 and TRBJ1-5, with D maybe TRBD1 (6 bases). V was clipped by 5 bases and J by 0 bases, with 17 bases between them. Germline values: CDR1 LNHDA, CDR2 SQIVND (reference sequence). The CDR3 spans 17 residues. The CDR3 nucleotides are TGTGCCAGTAGTCCTCGTACGGACAGTTTTAGCAATCAGCCCCAGCATTTT. Its translation: CASSPRTDSFSNQPQHF.

CDR3 protein: CASSPRRGALANEQFF. The CDR3 nucleotides are TGTGCCAGTAGTCCCCGGCGGGGGGCCTTGGCCAATGAGCAGTTCTTC. V usage is TRBV19 and J usage is TRBJ2-1; 8 bases agree with TRBD2. The CDR3 contains 16 residues. Germline CDR1 is LNHDA and CDR2 is SQIVND (reference sequence). The V and J ends lost 5 bases and 6 bases, in that order; junction bases with no gene match: 12.